The TCR beta chain described here comes from a study of blood T cell repertoires in COVID-19. For the study at large: COVID-19 samples collected from the United States, Italy and Spain covered acute and convalescent phases. T cells, B-cell-depleted T cells, or PBMCs provided the cDNA or gDNA that served as material.

Seattle patients were enrolled while actively infected and followed longitudinally. Study processing details: The assay estimated nucleated cells by amplifying reference gene primers. The table came from immunoSEQ multiplex PCR; TCRdb's copy has only in-frame clones and leaves some out. From that table come the V and J calls and clone size; the DNA was used to work out D and trimming. The table has fewer than 250,000 clones, about nine tenths seen once. Looked up from germline, CDR1 is SGHDN and CDR2 is FVKESK. The CDR3 loop spans 16 amino acids. V was pared by 4 bases and J by 0 bases, with 2 bases of the junction left unmatched. This clone was observed a few times.

Material for sequencing was peripheral blood. This TCR was recovered from a man over 45 with COVID-19, enrolled during active disease. This chain joins TRBV14 and TRBJ2-7; 14 bases align to TRBD2. CDR3 bases: TGTGCCAGCAGCCGCGGGACTAGCGGGAGCTCCTACGAGCAGTACTTC. This codes for CASSRGTSGSSYEQYF.